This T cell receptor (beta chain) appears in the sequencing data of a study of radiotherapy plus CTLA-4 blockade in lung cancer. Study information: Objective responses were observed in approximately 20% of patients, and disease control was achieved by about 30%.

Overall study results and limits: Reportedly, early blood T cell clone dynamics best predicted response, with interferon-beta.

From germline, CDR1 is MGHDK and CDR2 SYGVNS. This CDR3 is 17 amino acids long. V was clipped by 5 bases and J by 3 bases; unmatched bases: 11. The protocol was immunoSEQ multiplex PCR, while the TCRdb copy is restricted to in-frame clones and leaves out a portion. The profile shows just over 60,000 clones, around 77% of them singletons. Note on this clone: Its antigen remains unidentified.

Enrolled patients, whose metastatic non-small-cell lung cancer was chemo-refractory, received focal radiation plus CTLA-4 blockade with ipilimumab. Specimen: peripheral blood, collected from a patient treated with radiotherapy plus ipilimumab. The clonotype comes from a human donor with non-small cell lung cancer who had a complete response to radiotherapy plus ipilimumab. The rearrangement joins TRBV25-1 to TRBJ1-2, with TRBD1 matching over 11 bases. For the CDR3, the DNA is TGTGCCAGCAGTAAAGGGAGGACAGGGGGCGATCACTATGGCTACACCTTC. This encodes CASSKGRTGGDHYGYTF.